This T cell receptor beta chain was retrieved from a study of regulatory T cells in long-lasting Graves disease. Study-wide points: Accuracy might have suffered from few samples. New patients shared about 880 public clonotypes, fewer than the roughly 2,500 shared by persistent patients.

The CDR3 totals 13 residues. V was clipped by 11 bases and J by 3 bases, with 17 bases between them. Germline values: CDR1 MNHNS, CDR2 SASEGT. Sample time point: persistent/refractory GD, antithyroid drugs over 5 years with positive TRAb. PBMC RNA served as the TCR library source. Sequencing libraries for TCR beta were prepared with iRepertoire HTBI primers and Arm-PCR of CDR3 regions. TCRdb re-analysed the multiplex PCR reads in MiXCR, keeping a single row per CDR3 protein. Among around 500,000 distinct CDR3 sequences listed, about a fifth were seen once. This clonotype was observed a few times. The antigen is unknown. A much larger clone sits a single nucleotide away, making a read error possible.

This rearrangement joins TRBV6-1 to TRBJ2-7; D is unclear. This material consisted of peripheral blood mononuclear cells (PBMCs), taken when the disease was refractory, from a patient treated with antithyroid drugs. The origin of this receptor is a female donor with Graves disease. This CDR3 reads CACTDGRNYEQYF. The CDR3 DNA sequence: TGTGCCTGCACCGACGGACGGAACTACGAGCAGTACTTC.